This TCR beta chain was observed in a study of T cells in Graves' hyperthyroidism and ophthalmopathy (dated by TCRdb to between 2017 and 2020). Turning to the overall study: Peripheral blood samples were taken at initial diagnosis, before any treatment was given. TCR V-J signatures able to tell the groups apart were searched for in a discovery cohort of some 97 patients, of whom over 40 had Graves' ophthalmopathy and 57 had stable Graves' hyperthyroidism. Prospective prediction of ophthalmopathy was tested in an independent validation cohort consisting of fewer than 20 hyperthyroidism patients and around 17 patients who later progressed to ophthalmopathy. After blood sampling, hyperthyroidism patients were treated with methimazole at a starting dose of 30 mg daily, and ophthalmopathy patients were treated with high-dose intravenous methylprednisolone. The paper reports TCR Vbeta CDR3 sequencing of over 130 peripheral blood samples: some 44 ophthalmopathy, fewer than 85 hyperthyroidism and around 17 progressor patients. For training and testing, the 100 or so patients in the discovery cohort were randomly divided in a 7:3 ratio. Thyroid tissue and blood T-cell repertoires from roughly six Graves' hyperthyroidism patients were also compared in the study. The full study reports these points: Most expanded thyroid clonotypes (frequency above 0.001) were also detected in blood, a finding suggesting that blood repertoires may reflect thyroid immune responses. No statistical method was used to fix the sample size in advance, and group allocation was not hidden from the investigators. In validation, the model predicted progression to ophthalmopathy with 55% to 71% sensitivity and about 72% specificity, a median of 6.5 months before onset. A model built on a 13 V-J signature distinguished ophthalmopathy from stable hyperthyroidism, reaching 87.88% sensitivity and around 81% specificity in cross-validation and 80%/75% in testing.

The TCR beta CDR3 regions were amplified from the RNA transcripts. The first round of RT-PCR for the TCR CDR3 was performed with the HTBI primer set and the Qiagen OneStep RT-PCR kit. Libraries were constructed in a second round of multiplex PCR, after which size selection and purification were performed. Paired-end sequencing of the libraries was performed with 100 bp reads on an Illumina HiSeq2000. The original methods were these. Raw data were processed with SOAPnuke, discarding reads with adapters, uncalled bases, mean Phred below 15, or no exact constant-primer or identifier match. High-quality paired reads were merged with COPE v1.2.5, and unique nucleotide sequences were defined as clonotypes. MiTCR v1.1 was used to align clonotypes to the IMGT TRBV, TRBD and TRBJ reference segments. Analysis was restricted to V-J combinations with a frequency above 0.0001, which covered roughly 99% of repertoires. The TCS score was defined as the ratio of F50 (clonal expansion) to E x V (chaos), calculated using BLOSUM62-based TCRdist between CDR3 peptides within each V-J. Welch's t-statistics and random forest reduced approximately 520 V-J features to roughly 13, which were used in a naive Bayes classifier (R e1071). Thyroid-blood repertoire similarity was quantified with the Morisita-Horn index. TCRdb reanalyzed the raw reads on its own, using fastp at Q25 for trimming and MiXCR for clone calling, and kept in-frame beta chains. A single entry per CDR3 protein holds the most common genes and DNA from its merged rows. The V and J calls follow TCRdb's processing rather than the paper's. The sample yields approximately 610,000 distinct CDR3 sequences; over 12% were counted once. The biggest ten clones account for about 4.5% of the sample.

This clonotype was found many times. This clone's antigen is unknown. No per-base quality is available; no much larger clone lies one base away. Ophthalmopathy patients had moderately to severely active disease, with a Clinical Activity Score of 3 or more, a NOSPECS grade of 4 or more, and a disease duration of less than 3 months. Exclusion was applied to patients with uncontrolled infections, other autoimmune diseases, pregnancy or lactation. Diagnoses were based on clinical symptoms, serum thyroxine and TRAb, thyroid ultrasound and orbital computed tomography. PBMCs were isolated from about 10 ml of fresh peripheral blood by Ficoll-Paque density gradient centrifugation. Total RNA was extracted with Trizol reagent, and quality was checked on an Agilent 2100 Bioanalyzer. Spanning cysteine to phenylalanine, the CDR3 consists of 16 amino acids. Only CDR3 DNA remains: 48 bases, in frame from the first base. CDR1 and CDR2 (MDHEN, SYDVKM) derive from the germline V gene. V lost 4 bases and J lost 4 bases, and the count of bases not matched to a germline gene is 11.

This clonotype was obtained from a woman aged 40 to 50 with Graves' ophthalmopathy. Sequencing used blood. This sequence uses TRBV28 and TRBJ2-7, and TRBD1 matches 9 of the central bases. DNA sequence: TGTGCCAGCAGTTACCACCAAGACAGGGGGGGGTACGAGCAGTACTTC. Translated, it reads CASSYHQDRGGYEQYF.